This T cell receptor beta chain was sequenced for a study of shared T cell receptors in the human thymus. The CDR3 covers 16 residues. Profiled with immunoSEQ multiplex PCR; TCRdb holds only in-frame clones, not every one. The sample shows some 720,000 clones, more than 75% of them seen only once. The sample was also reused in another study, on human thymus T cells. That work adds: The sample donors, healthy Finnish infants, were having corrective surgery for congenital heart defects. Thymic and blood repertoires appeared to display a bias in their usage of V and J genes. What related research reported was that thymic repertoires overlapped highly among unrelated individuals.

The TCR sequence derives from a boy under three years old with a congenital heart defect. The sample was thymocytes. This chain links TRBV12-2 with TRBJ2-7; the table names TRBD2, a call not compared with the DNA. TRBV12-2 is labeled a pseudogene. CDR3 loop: CASLLAPAGESYEQYF. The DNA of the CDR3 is TGTGCAAGTCTCTTAGCCCCAGCGGGAGAGTCCTACGAGCAGTACTTC.